Each of the 5 T cell receptor beta chains below was sequenced from the same sample in a study of low-dose radiotherapy and immunotherapy resistance in tumors. Alpha and beta chains were covered, as first-strand cDNA relied on TRAV- and TRBV-specific primers. TCRs were put through 20 to 25 PCR cycles of amplification with Phusion. A constant-region primer and the V-primer adapter served as the primer pair. TCRdb re-called the reads with MiXCR, one entry per CDR3 protein. This sample has under 9,500 distinct CDR3 sequences, with around 80% found just once. The source is a human donor with advanced metastatic prostate, ovarian, gallbladder or colorectal cancer (not recorded which). This table probably holds off-target reads from a library built for another chain.

V and J are TRBV19 and TRBJ2-7; 8 bases match TRBD2. The CDR3 has 15 residues. From germline, CDR1 is LNHDA and CDR2 SQIVND (reference sequence). The V and J ends lost 5 bases and 0 bases, in that order; junction bases with no gene match: 6. This chain's CDR3 is CASSLGRGASYEQYF. DNA for the CDR3: TGTGCCAGTAGTCTCGGGAGGGGAGCCTCCTACGAGCAGTACTTC. The variable domain in full, completed from reference TRBV19 and TRBJ2-7, reads DGGITQSPKYLFRKEGQNVTLSCEQNLNHDAMYWYRQDPGQGLRLIYYSQIVNDFQKGDIAEGYSVSREKKESFPLTVTSAQKNPTAFYLCASSLGRGASYEQYFGPGTRLTVT.

The rearrangement joins TRBV23-1 to TRBJ2-3, with 8 bases aligning to TRBD2. TRBV23-1 is known as an ORF, though its function is uncertain. This CDR3 region has 16 residues. The V gene end was trimmed by 4 bases and the J gene end by 0 bases; junction bases not matched to a gene: 6. CDR3 region: CASSRPGGASTDTQYF. The CDR3 DNA reads as TGCGCCAGCAGTCGGCCCGGGGGGGCAAGCACAGATACGCAGTATTTT.

The sample holds a few counts of this clonotype. The chain links TRBV3-1 to TRBJ2-3, with no clear D. The CDR3 has 12 residues. Germline-derived CDR1 and CDR2 are LGHDT and YNNKEL (reference sequence). V was trimmed by 5 bases and J by 3 bases, leaving 6 bases between them. The CDR3 sequence: CASSMRTDTQYF. The DNA for the CDR3 is TGTGCCAGCAGCATGAGGACAGATACGCAGTATTTT.

This clonotype showed up just once. V gene TRBV4-1 combines with J gene TRBJ1-5; no clear D gene. Germline V gene data show CDR1 as MGHRA and CDR2 as YSYEKL. The CDR3 totals 13 residues. Between the trimmed V and J ends, which lost 1 base and 4 bases, there was a span of 5 bases. For the CDR3, the DNA is TGCGCCAGCAGCCAAGGGTTAAATCAGCCCCAGCATTTT. It codes for CASSQGLNQPQHF.

In DNA form, the CDR3 reads TGTGCCAGCAGTGGGGGTAATTCACCCCTCCACTTT. This sequence encodes CASSGGNSPLHF. This sequence joins TRBV7-6 and TRBJ1-6; tentatively, D is TRBD1 (5 bases). Germline loops: CDR1 SGHVS, CDR2 FNYEAQ. CDR3 size: 12 residues. V was pared by 6 bases and J by 6 bases, with 6 bases between.